The T cell receptor beta chain under discussion was sequenced for a study of beta chain features in type 1 diabetes. Study-level points and caveats: In all four CD4+ subsets, TCRB CDR3 length was significantly, moderately reduced in type 1 diabetes.

The whole isolated RNA underwent reverse transcription, so sequencing captured expressed TCRB transcripts. TCRdb's table, derived via immunoSEQ multiplex PCR, lists solely in-frame clones and lacks some. The sample holds a few hundred thousand clones, 10% to 15% seen once. As to this clone: The antigen is undetermined.

Averaging roughly 0.12 L, one heparinised blood draw came from each individual donor. The CDR3 length is 15 residues. V trimming: 5 bases; J trimming: 0 bases; junction bases outside the gene matches: 3. Per the germline V gene, CDR1 is SEHNR and CDR2 is FQNEAQ (reference sequence). Specimen: naive CD4+ T cells from blood. The chain carries TRBV7-9 and TRBJ2-1; TRBD2 matches at 8 bases. The TCR sequence derives from a woman aged 18-30 years with type 1 diabetes. The CDR3 region has the DNA TGTGCCAGCAGCCGGGAGGGACCCTCCTACAATGAGCAGTTCTTC. Amino acid sequence: CASSREGPSYNEQFF.